This T cell receptor (beta chain) was captured in a study of cytomegalovirus exposure and HLA in healthy donors. Study-level background: Approximately 81% of several hundred genotyped donors fell in the Caucasian-associated ancestry cluster.

Per germline, CDR1 SEHNR and CDR2 FQNEAQ (reference sequence). V trimming: 0 bases; J trimming: 2 bases; junction bases outside the gene matches: 2. The CDR3 runs 15 residues. Regarding the study as a whole: Cytomegalovirus status was reportedly diagnosed by the classifier with high sensitivity and specificity. According to an earlier analysis, most TCR beta V segments yielded productive rearrangements about 90% or about 30% of the time.

Both 60 Vbeta primers and 13 Jbeta primers went into the PCR. Repertoires were generated with immunoSEQ multiplex PCR, while TCRdb's copy carries only in-frame clones and drops some. The sample lists 100,000 to 150,000 clones, around four fifths occurring once. Details on this clone: Antigen specificity is unknown.

Material: PBMCs. The TCR originated in a male donor in good health and CMV-seronegative. The rearrangement links TRBV7-9 to TRBJ2-7; 9 bases match TRBD2. This CDR3 reads CASSLAGTSPYEQYF. As DNA, the CDR3 is TGTGCCAGCAGCTTAGCCGGGACTAGCCCCTACGAGCAGTACTTC. Using reference TRBV7-9 and TRBJ2-7 for the parts outside the CDR3, the full variable domain is DTGVSQNPRHKITKRGQNVTFRCDPISEHNRLYWYRQTLGQGPEFLTYFQNEAQLEKSRLLSDRFSAERPKGSFSTLEIQRTEQGDSAMYLCASSLAGTSPYEQYFGPGTRLTVT.